This TCR beta chain was identified in a study of blood T cell repertoires in COVID-19. Study context: Specimens from acute and convalescent COVID-19 originated in the United States, Italy and Spain. In each case, the material was cDNA or gDNA derived from T cells, B-cell-depleted T cells, or PBMCs.

This clone was seen more than once but under ten times. In the original workflow: From reference gene primer amplification, estimates of nucleated cell counts were derived. Only in-frame clones appear in the TCRdb table, and some are missing; sequencing was by immunoSEQ multiplex PCR. The DNA was the basis for D and trimming; V, J and clone size are from that table. The data contain around 100,000 clones, roughly nine tenths of them seen just once; the ten biggest clones take up approximately 3.6%. This CDR3 is built from 15 residues. Germline V gene lookup returns CDR1 MNHNS and CDR2 SASEGT. V was clipped by 2 bases and J by 6 bases; unmatched bases: 7.

This receptor was obtained from a woman aged 55-69 years with acute or convalescent COVID-19. The chain is built from TRBV6-1 and TRBJ2-1, with TRBD2 identical over 7 bases. The specimen sequenced was peripheral blood. This chain's CDR3 is CASSEMGEGSNEQFF. CDR3 bases: TGTGCCAGCAGTGAAATGGGGGAGGGGAGCAATGAGCAGTTCTTC.